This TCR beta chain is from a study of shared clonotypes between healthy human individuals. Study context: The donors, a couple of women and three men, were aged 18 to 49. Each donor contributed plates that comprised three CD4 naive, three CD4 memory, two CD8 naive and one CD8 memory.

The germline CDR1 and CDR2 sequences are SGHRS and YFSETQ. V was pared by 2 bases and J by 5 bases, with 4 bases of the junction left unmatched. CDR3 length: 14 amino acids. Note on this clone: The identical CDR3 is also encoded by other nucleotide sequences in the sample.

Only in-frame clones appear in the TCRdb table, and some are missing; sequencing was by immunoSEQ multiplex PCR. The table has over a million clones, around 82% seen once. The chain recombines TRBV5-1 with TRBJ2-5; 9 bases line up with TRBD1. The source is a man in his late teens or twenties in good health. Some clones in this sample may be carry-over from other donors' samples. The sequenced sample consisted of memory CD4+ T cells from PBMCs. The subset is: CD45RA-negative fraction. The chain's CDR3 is CASSFGQGQETQYF. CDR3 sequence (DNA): TGCGCCAGCAGCTTCGGACAGGGGCAGGAGACCCAGTACTTC.